This T cell receptor beta chain was sequenced during a study of blood T cell repertoires in COVID-19. About the research overall: The United States, Italy and Spain supplied acute and convalescent COVID-19 samples.

Donors in Cohort 3 counted as recovered after two negative PCRs, clearance, or symptom resolution. Repertoires were generated with immunoSEQ multiplex PCR, while TCRdb's copy carries only in-frame clones and drops some. The data hold approximately 280,000 clones, with less than 85% observed a single time. This clone was seen a single time. The germline V gene encodes CDR1 LNHDA and CDR2 SQIVND (reference sequence). Trimming pared 3 bases from V and 3 bases from J, leaving 11 bases between. The CDR3 runs 14 residues. V is TRBV19 and J is TRBJ2-5, with D tentatively TRBD1 (5 bases). The clonotype originates from a woman aged 45-60 years who had recovered from COVID-19. Sample: PBMCs or T cells enriched from blood (not recorded which). DNA for the CDR3: TGTGCCAGTAGTATTATCTCAGGGAAAGAGACCCAGTACTTC. This translates into CASSIISGKETQYF.